These 13 T cell receptor beta chains were sequenced from one sample in a study of neurological immune-mediated disorders (dated by TCRdb to 2018 to 2020). The library relied on 5' RACE. The sequencer was an Illumina HiSeq 2500. TCRdb applied fastp at Q25 and MiXCR to the public reads, then kept only in-frame beta chains. Identical CDR3 protein sequences are pooled into one entry, listed with their most common genes and DNA. For this sample the table gives tens of thousands of distinct CDR3 sequences, of which 9.5% to 15% were detected only once. Jointly, the top ten make up about 1.3% of the sample. The sequenced sample was PBMCs. Receptors originate from a female donor in good health.

There are many counts of this clonotype. V and J are TRBV10-2 and TRBJ2-5; possible D gene TRBD1, 7 bases. V lost 4 bases and J 5 bases, leaving 20 bases between the germline ends. This CDR3 is built from 16 residues. Germline V gene sequence: CDR1 WSHSY, CDR2 SAAADI. The CDR3 spells CASSARDSARWETQYF. DNA of the CDR3: TGCGCCAGCAGTGCGCGGGACAGCGCTCGATGGGAGACCCAGTACTTC.

This clonotype was recorded at least ten times. This sequence joins TRBV6-1 and TRBJ1-2; TRBD1 matches 8 bases. V gave up 8 bases and J gave up 7 bases; unmatched junction bases: 21. The CDR3 is made up of 17 amino acids. From germline, CDR1 is MNHNS and CDR2 SASEGT. The CDR3 loop is CASLPKNPGQAIGGYTF. The DNA of the CDR3 is TGTGCCAGCCTTCCTAAAAACCCGGGACAGGCCATTGGTGGCTACACCTTC.

This clonotype has a count of ten or more. The V call is TRBV11-2, the J call TRBJ2-3; TRBD2 matches at 7 bases. Per the germline V gene, CDR1 is SGHAT and CDR2 is FQNNGV. This CDR3 contains 16 residues. J gave up 0 bases and V 3 bases, and 6 bases lay outside the gene matches. DNA for the CDR3: TGTGCCAGCAGCTTGCGGACTAGTCTAAGCACAGATACGCAGTATTTT. Protein product: CASSLRTSLSTDTQYF.

This clonotype showed up many times. The chain uses TRBV9 and TRBJ2-2; D is unclear. This CDR3 spans 13 amino acids. From germline, CDR1 is SGDLS and CDR2 YYNGEE. The germline V and J ends were trimmed by 3 bases and 2 bases, with 5 bases remaining between them. The CDR3 region is CASSADNTGELFF. The DNA of the CDR3 is TGTGCCAGCAGCGCCGACAACACCGGGGAGCTGTTTTTT.

The rearrangement links TRBV6-6 to TRBJ2-1; TRBD1 aligns across 7 bases. The V gene end was trimmed by 9 bases and the J gene end by 10 bases; junction bases not matched to a gene: 12. This CDR3 contains 13 residues. The V gene's germline CDR1 is MNHNY and CDR2 SVGAGI (reference sequence). CDR3 region: CAREDRSISEQFF. The CDR3 DNA is TGTGCCAGAGAGGACAGGAGTATTAGCGAGCAGTTCTTC.

In this sample, this clonotype turned up many times. CDR3: CASTQGRNYGYTF. CDR3 DNA: TGTGCCAGCACCCAGGGGCGGAACTATGGCTACACCTTC. The rearrangement uses TRBV7-2 and TRBJ1-2, with TRBD1 as a possible D gene (6 bases). The CDR3 covers 13 residues. Germline assignment: CDR1 SGHTA and CDR2 FQGNSA. Trimming shortened V by 7 bases and J by 2 bases, and 11 bases separated the two germline ends.

This clonotype showed up many times. The chain uses TRBV5-1 and TRBJ2-1; 11 nucleotides agree with TRBD1. The length of the CDR3 is 14 residues. With V trimmed by 4 bases and J by 9 bases, 6 bases remained unmatched. Per germline, CDR1 SGHRS and CDR2 YFSETQ. The CDR3 coding sequence is TGCGCCAGCAGCACCGGACAGGGGGCGGGTGAGCAGTTCTTC. Protein: CASSTGQGAGEQFF.

This clonotype was observed at least ten times. The chain has TRBV12-3 or TRBV12-4 and TRBJ2-6; TRBD1 is a possible D gene (5 bases). The CDR3 extends over 15 amino acids. Trimming took off 3 bases at V and 3 bases at J, with 9 bases between the two ends. As DNA, the CDR3 is TGTGCCAGCAGTTTGGGGCCCAGTGGGGCCAACGTCCTGACTTTC. This encodes CASSLGPSGANVLTF.

This clonotype occurred many times. This chain uses TRBV7-3 with TRBJ2-1, with TRBD2 as a possible D gene (6 bases). Germline CDR1 reads SGHTA; CDR2 reads FQGTGA. V lost 1 base and J lost 0, with 16 bases in between. The CDR3 contains 18 residues. The CDR3 nucleotides are TGTGCCAGCAGCTTAAAAGGCGGGATCACTCGCTCCTACAATGAGCAGTTCTTC. Amino acids: CASSLKGGITRSYNEQFF.

The sample holds many counts of this clonotype. The chain carries TRBV15 and TRBJ1-1, with D perhaps TRBD1 (5 bases). The germline CDR1 and CDR2 sequences are LNHNV and YYDKDF (reference sequence). Trimming removed 8 bases at V and 5 bases at J, with 15 bases between. CDR3 size: 13 residues. This CDR3 reads CATGTARGTEAFF. The CDR3 DNA reads TGTGCCACCGGGACGGCCCGCGGGACTGAAGCTTTCTTT.

This clonotype was counted at least ten times. The chain has TRBV20-1 and TRBJ2-7; 7 nucleotides agree with TRBD1. The CDR3 has 13 residues. J lost 6 bases, V lost 6 bases, and 11 bases had no gene match. CDR1 is DFQATT and CDR2 is SNEGSKA in the germline V gene (reference sequence). The CDR3 here is CSARTGLSVEQYF. The CDR3 DNA reads as TGCAGTGCCCGGACAGGTTTATCAGTCGAGCAGTACTTC.

The rearrangement uses TRBV7-6 and TRBJ2-3, with TRBD2 matching 10 bases. The CDR3 has 17 residues. Trimming cost V 5 bases and J 4 bases; bases outside gene matches: 12. Germline assignment: CDR1 SGHVS and CDR2 FNYEAQ. The CDR3: CASSLRTSGGGPDTQYF. The CDR3 nucleotides are TGTGCCAGCAGCCTACGGACTAGCGGAGGGGGGCCAGATACGCAGTATTTT.

The chain uses TRBV7-2 and TRBJ1-1; D uncertain. The CDR3 spans 13 residues. V was cut by 4 bases and J by 3 bases, with 9 bases left in between. Germline V lookup: CDR1 SGHTA, CDR2 FQGNSA. The CDR3 sequence is CASSWQVYTEAFF. In nucleotides, the CDR3 is TGTGCCAGCAGCTGGCAGGTGTACACTGAAGCTTTCTTT.